The present T cell receptor (beta chain) was sequenced within a study of cytomegalovirus exposure and HLA in healthy donors (dated by TCRdb to about 2017). About the study as a whole: In an earlier analysis of some 610 of the donors, 276 Gb of sequence data and some 120 million unique TCR beta sequences from about 180 million T cells were reported. An early release covering roughly 640 HLA-typed donors comprised approximately 290 gigabases of sequencing data and tens of millions of unique TCR sequences. Among the 398 genotyped donors, around 81% belonged to the genetic ancestry cluster associated with self-reported Caucasian donors. The study was designed to test whether signatures of past pathogen exposure could be identified by cataloging public T cell receptors. The study used immunosequencing to profile the T cell repertoires of around 600 subjects and linked those repertoires to cytomegalovirus serostatus. Along with the roughly 700-subject first cohort, a separate validation cohort of around 120 different subjects was used. The study combined high-throughput TCR immunosequencing, statistical association of individual TCRs with disease status, and machine learning to predict cytomegalovirus infection status. In a later analysis, previously published TCR beta repertoires from about 670 donors were re-analyzed and high-resolution HLA genotyping was added so that TCR occurrence patterns could be studied. The later analysis used no new phenotypic data to find candidate immune exposures, relying instead on TCR beta sequences and their occurrence across donors. An earlier analysis of a few hundred of the donors applied high-throughput TCR beta sequencing to assess whether each TCR beta V gene segment acted as functional or pseudogenic. Donor age, sex, ethnicity and CMV serostatus were compiled alongside the repertoire data. Genome-wide SNP genotypes for about 60% of the roughly 700 donors were used in a later genetic analysis, which treated that subset as a discovery cohort. Every discovery cohort repertoire had been produced on one sequencing platform. Both class I and class II loci were covered by HLA typing, at four-digit resolution. Typing coverage differed by locus: A, B, C, DRB1 and DQB1 were typed in roughly 629-630 donors, DQA1 in approximately 520, DPA1 in 600 to 610, and DPB1 in 450 to 480. Four to six DR-DQ haplotypes were handled as single units for association and clustering, since linkage in the cohort was strong. On average, roughly 200,000 unique TCR beta nucleotide sequences were sequenced per donor among about 400 genotyped donors of the cohort, with roughly 18% of those sequences being non-productive. The study at large found these results: An earlier analysis of approximately 540 of the donors showed that most TCR beta V segments appeared in productive rearrangements either about 87% or about 30% of the time, which broadly matched IMGT annotations. While some public TCRs were present in many individuals, most TCR sequences turned up only very rarely across donors. When HLA alleles, especially DR and DQ, strongly co-occurred, attributing TCR associations to individual alleles was difficult. According to the authors, the approach could potentially be generalized to other disease states and immunological phenotypes. A group of highly shared sequence variants was considered likely to be a technical artifact of the sequencing pipeline. In a later genetic analysis, a missense DCLRE1C variant was associated with V-gene and J-gene trimming of TCR beta chains, and the association was replicated in an independent cohort. A further reported finding was that TCR beta sequences accurately predicted the HLA-A and HLA-B alleles for most subjects in the first cohort. This cohort had only TCR beta chains sequenced, and the lack of alpha or paired-chain data limited which features could be detected. At a false discovery rate of 0.05, a later analysis linked about 16,000 TCR beta sequences to specific HLA alleles. Compared with the approximately 600-donor mean, donors in an Asian-associated ancestry cluster had fewer N-insertions in productive TCRs, according to a later genetic analysis. Approximately 18 rarely observed V segments, including chromosome 9 orphons, were excluded from the earlier analysis of about 600 of the donors because counts were too low. According to a later analysis, most CMV-associated TCR beta chains appeared to be HLA-restricted, and the HLA associations seemed to be driven largely by CMV exposure. Roughly uniform sequencing depth across donors was assumed in presence/absence analyses, although this assumption may not hold. A few of the identified cytomegalovirus-associated TCR beta chains were confirmed in vitro to be specific for cytomegalovirus antigens. In a later analysis, several top co-occurrence clusters were reported to appear linked to parvovirus B19, influenza, CMV and Epstein-Barr virus. Cytomegalovirus status was reported to be diagnosed by the classifier with high specificity and sensitivity in both the original and validation cohorts. The study listed 170 or so TCR beta chains as associated with cytomegalovirus. In a later analysis, the rate of TCR association differed among HLA loci, with DRB1 alleles having the most associated TCRs and HLA-C alleles having the fewest. Some IMGT-functional V segments, including TRBV6-2 and TRBV6-3, could not be told apart with the 87-base-pair reads, so those segments were excluded. CMV serostatus was the only immune exposure information available for the cohort. In a later analysis, HLA-associated TCR beta chains showed more clonal expansion and lower generation probabilities than non-associated chains that were equally common. Correlated functional status among segregating V segments might be attributable to linkage disequilibrium, but an unknown experimental factor could not be ruled out. HLA typing was unavailable for some donors at each locus, so association tests used only the typed subset.

Looking up the germline V gene yields CDR1 SGHRS and CDR2 YFSETQ. Deletion took 6 bases off V and 4 bases off J, with a span of 22 bases between the germline ends. Taken from cysteine to phenylalanine, the CDR3 has 16 residues. Kept here is only the CDR3 DNA, which spans 48 bases and is read in frame from base 1. Turning to this clone: Its antigen is not yet known. It has no much larger one-base neighbor in the sample; base qualities were not kept.

The cohort comprised 710 or so healthy bone marrow donors. At the time of sampling, every cohort member was nominally healthy, though immune exposures that went unrecorded were likely present. The donor was CMV seronegative and belonged to the group of over 300 seronegative cohort members. A peripheral blood sample was provided by each donor, and peripheral blood mononuclear cells were used for TCR beta sequencing. Genomic DNA extraction from the blood cell samples was performed with the Qiagen DNeasy Blood Extraction Kit. Libraries came from the immunoSEQ multiplex PCR assay. The multiplex PCR relied on a mix of 60 forward primers for TCR Vbeta segments and 13 reverse primers for TCR Jbeta segments. The CDR3 region of rearranged TCR beta genes was amplified from genomic DNA by a multiplex PCR assay. On the Illumina HiSeq System, the amplified TCR beta libraries were sequenced as 87-base-pair reads. The original methods were these. In a later analysis, tens of millions of unique TCR beta chains were counted across the approximately 640 repertoires, and some 10 million of these chains were shared by at least two donors. To remove PCR and sequencing errors, raw reads were error-corrected and collapsed into unique sequences using a nearest-neighbor algorithm that merged closely related sequences. To assign V, D and J gene segments, CDR3 sequences were aligned to IMGT reference sequences. Each retained sequence needed at least a six-nucleotide match to both a V gene segment and a J gene segment. A rearrangement counted as productive if the CDR3 had no stop codons and remained in frame with V and J, and every other rearrangement counted as non-productive. Following IMGT convention, CDR3 was defined as the stretch from the second conserved V-encoded cysteine up to the conserved J-encoded phenylalanine. The earlier analysis of some 600 of the donors excluded sequences that lacked an unambiguous match to a single V gene segment. In an earlier analysis of a few hundred of the donors, a V segment was called functional when productive rearrangements were above 56.7%, and segregating when the standard deviation between donors exceeded 5%. A statistical classification framework was developed to diagnose cytomegalovirus status using the catalog of TCR beta chain sequences. A later analysis assigned V and J genes by comparing TCR nucleotide sequences with IMGT/GENE-DB human TR gene sequences. In a later analysis, CDR3 sequences and most-parsimonious VDJ recombination scenarios were assigned using the TCRdist pipeline. In a later analysis, every TCR beta chain was defined by the combination of its CDR3 amino acid sequence and its V-gene family, and reads without a unique V-gene family were dropped. To address suspected cross-contamination and a sequencing artifact, a later analysis removed around 600 highly shared, low-generation-probability nucleotide sequences. A later analysis calculated a clonal expansion index for each public chain from normalized within-repertoire ranks of inferred template counts. In a later analysis, generation probabilities were computed with a VDJ recombination model fitted to out-of-frame rearrangements, and the resulting probabilities were checked against IGoR. In a later analysis, TCR-TCR, TCR-HLA and TCR-CMV co-occurrence was scored with hypergeometric tests, and a repertoire-size bias correction was applied to TCR pairs. To estimate false discovery rates, a later analysis permuted the HLA or CMV assignments 20 times. In a later analysis, co-occurring TCRs were grouped with DBSCAN, and TCRdist sequence similarity was added when clustering was performed within HLA-allele-positive subsets. Repertoires with fewer than 30,000 or more than 120,000 public chains were left out of co-occurrence clustering, as were about five repertoires with anomalous nucleotide sharing. TCRdb carries this immuneACCESS record with in-frame sequences only. Its versions omit some clonotypes, under half of them owing to an unresolved V gene in the studies checked, with the rest unexplained. V and J calls plus clone size are reproduced from that table; the DNA served to infer D and trimming. In all, the sample holds 150,000 or so clones, and 70% to 90% of those were seen once. The top ten clones comprise 2% to 2.5% of the sample.

The source is a man in his fifties in good health and CMV-seronegative. The chain links TRBV5-1 with TRBJ1-1; TRBD1 is a weak D gene call, 5 bases matching. Sequencing was carried out using PBMCs. The sequenced DNA: TGCGCCAGCAACCCTGACTTGGGGCGCGGGGGCACTGAAGCTTTCTTT. Translation gives CASNPDLGRGGTEAFF. The reference TRBV5-1 and TRBJ1-1 proteins fill in what lies around the CDR3, so the full variable domain reads KAGVTQTPRYLIKTRGQQVTLSCSPISGHRSVSWYQQTPGQGLQFLFEYFSETQRNKGNFPGRFSGRQFSNSRSEMNVSTLELGDSALYLCASNPDLGRGGTEAFFGQGTRLTVV.